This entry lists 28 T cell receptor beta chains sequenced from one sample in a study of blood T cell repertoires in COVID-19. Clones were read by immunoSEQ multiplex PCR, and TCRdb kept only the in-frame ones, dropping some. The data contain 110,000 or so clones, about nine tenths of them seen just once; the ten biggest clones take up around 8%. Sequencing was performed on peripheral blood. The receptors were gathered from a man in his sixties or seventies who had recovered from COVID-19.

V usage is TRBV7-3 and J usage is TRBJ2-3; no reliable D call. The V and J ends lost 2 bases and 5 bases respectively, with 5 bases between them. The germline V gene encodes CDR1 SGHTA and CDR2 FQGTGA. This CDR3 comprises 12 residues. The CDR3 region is CASSLVGDTQYF. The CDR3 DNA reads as TGTGCCAGCAGCTTAGTCGGAGATACGCAGTATTTT.

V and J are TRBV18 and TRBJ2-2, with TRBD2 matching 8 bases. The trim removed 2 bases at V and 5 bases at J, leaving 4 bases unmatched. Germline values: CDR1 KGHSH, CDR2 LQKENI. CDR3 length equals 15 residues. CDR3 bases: TGTGCCAGCTCACCAACCGCGGGAGGTACCGGGGAGCTGTTTTTT. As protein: CASSPTAGGTGELFF.

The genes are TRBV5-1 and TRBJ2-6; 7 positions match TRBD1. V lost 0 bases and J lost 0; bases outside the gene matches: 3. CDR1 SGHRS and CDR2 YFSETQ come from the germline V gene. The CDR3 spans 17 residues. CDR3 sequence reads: CASSLGDRSSGANVLTF. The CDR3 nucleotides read TGCGCCAGCAGCTTGGGGGACAGAAGCTCTGGGGCCAACGTCCTGACTTTC.

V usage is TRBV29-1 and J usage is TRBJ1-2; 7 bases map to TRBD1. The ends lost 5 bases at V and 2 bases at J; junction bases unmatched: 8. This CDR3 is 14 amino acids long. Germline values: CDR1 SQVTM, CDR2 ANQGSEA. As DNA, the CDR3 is TGCAGCGTTCGATCCCGGGACAGAAACTATGGCTACACCTTC. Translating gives CSVRSRDRNYGYTF. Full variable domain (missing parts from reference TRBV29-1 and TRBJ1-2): SAVISQKPSRDICQRGTSLTIQCQVDSQVTMMFWYRQQPGQSLTLIATANQGSEATYESGFVIDKFPISRPNLTFSTLTVSNMSPEDSSIYLCSVRSRDRNYGYTFGSGTRLTVV.

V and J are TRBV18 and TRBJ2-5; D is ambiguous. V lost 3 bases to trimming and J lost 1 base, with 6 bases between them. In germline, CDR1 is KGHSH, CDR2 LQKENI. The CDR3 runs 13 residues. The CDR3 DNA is TGTGCCAGCTCACCGGGCCTCCAAGAGACCCAGTACTTC. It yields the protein CASSPGLQETQYF.

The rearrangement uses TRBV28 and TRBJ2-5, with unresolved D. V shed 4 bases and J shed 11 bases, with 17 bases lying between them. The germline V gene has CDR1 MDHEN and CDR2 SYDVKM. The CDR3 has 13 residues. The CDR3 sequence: CASSSPNRKMQYF. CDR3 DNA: TGTGCCAGCAGTTCCCCTAATAGAAAAATGCAGTACTTC.

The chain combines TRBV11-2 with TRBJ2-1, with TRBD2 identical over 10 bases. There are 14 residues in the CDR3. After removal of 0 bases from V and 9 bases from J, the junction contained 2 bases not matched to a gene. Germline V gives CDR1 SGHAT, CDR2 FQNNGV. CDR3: CASSLELAGSEQFF. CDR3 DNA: TGTGCCAGCAGCTTAGAACTAGCGGGATCTGAGCAGTTCTTC. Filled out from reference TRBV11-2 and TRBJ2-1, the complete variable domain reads EAGVAQSPRYKIIEKRQSVAFWCNPISGHATLYWYQQILGQGPKLLIQFQNNGVVDDSQLPKDRFSAERLKGVDSTLKIQPAKLEDSAVYLCASSLELAGSEQFFGPGTRLTVL.

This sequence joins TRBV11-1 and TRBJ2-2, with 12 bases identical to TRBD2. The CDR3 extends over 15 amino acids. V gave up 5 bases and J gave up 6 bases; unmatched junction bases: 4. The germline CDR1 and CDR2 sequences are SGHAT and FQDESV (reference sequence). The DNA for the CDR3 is TGTGCCAGCAGCGCTAGCGGGAGGGCCCCCGGGGAGCTGTTTTTT. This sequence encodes CASSASGRAPGELFF.

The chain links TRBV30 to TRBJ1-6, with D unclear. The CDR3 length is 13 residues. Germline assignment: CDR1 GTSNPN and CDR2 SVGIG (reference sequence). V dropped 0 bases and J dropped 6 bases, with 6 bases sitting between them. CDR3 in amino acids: CAWSVGSNSPLHF. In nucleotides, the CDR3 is TGTGCCTGGAGTGTAGGGAGTAATTCACCCCTCCACTTT.

The CDR3 DNA sequence: TGTGCCAGCAGTGTTATACAGGGGAGGGAAAAACTGTTTTTT. Translation: CASSVIQGREKLFF. The gene calls are TRBV2 and TRBJ1-4, with TRBD1 identical over 7 bases. CDR1 and CDR2 from the germline V gene are SNHLY and FYNNEI. J gave up 8 bases and V 4 bases, and 7 bases lay outside the gene matches. CDR3 size: 14 residues.

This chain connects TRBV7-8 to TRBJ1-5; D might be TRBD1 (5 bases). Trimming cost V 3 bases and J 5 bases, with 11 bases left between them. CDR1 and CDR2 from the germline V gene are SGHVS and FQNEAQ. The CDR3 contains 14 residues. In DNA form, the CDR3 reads TGTGCCAGCAGCTTGGGGCAGATAGATCAGCCCCAGCATTTT. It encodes CASSLGQIDQPQHF.

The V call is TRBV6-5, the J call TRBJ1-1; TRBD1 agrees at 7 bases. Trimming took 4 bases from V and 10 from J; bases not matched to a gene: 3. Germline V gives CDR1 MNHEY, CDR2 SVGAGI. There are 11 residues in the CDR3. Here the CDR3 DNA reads TGTGCCAGCAGTTCGACAGGGCGAGCTTTCTTT. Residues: CASSSTGRAFF.

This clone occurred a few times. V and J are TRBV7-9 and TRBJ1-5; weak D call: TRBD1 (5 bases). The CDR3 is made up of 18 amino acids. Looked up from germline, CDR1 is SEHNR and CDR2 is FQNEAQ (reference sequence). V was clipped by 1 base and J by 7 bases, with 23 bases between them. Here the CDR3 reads CASSLEPGMAGLYQPQHF. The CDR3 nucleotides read TGTGCCAGCAGCTTAGAACCTGGCATGGCAGGGCTGTACCAGCCCCAGCATTTT. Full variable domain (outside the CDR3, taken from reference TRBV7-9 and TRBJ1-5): DTGVSQNPRHKITKRGQNVTFRCDPISEHNRLYWYRQTLGQGPEFLTYFQNEAQLEKSRLLSDRFSAERPKGSFSTLEIQRTEQGDSAMYLCASSLEPGMAGLYQPQHFGDGTRLSIL.

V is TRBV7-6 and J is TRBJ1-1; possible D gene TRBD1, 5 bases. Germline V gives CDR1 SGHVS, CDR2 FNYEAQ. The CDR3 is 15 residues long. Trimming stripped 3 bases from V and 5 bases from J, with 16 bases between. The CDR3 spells CASSLGGGSGTEAFF. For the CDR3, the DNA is TGTGCCAGCAGCTTGGGGGGAGGGTCGGGAACTGAAGCTTTCTTT.

Here the CDR3 reads CASSVGGAFYEQYF. The CDR3, as DNA: TGTGCCAGCAGCGTAGGAGGAGCTTTCTACGAGCAGTACTTC. J is TRBJ2-7 and V is TRBV9; D unresolved. Trimming cost V 0 bases and J 3 bases, with 10 bases left between them. CDR1 SGDLS and CDR2 YYNGEE come from the germline V gene. This CDR3 has 14 amino acids.

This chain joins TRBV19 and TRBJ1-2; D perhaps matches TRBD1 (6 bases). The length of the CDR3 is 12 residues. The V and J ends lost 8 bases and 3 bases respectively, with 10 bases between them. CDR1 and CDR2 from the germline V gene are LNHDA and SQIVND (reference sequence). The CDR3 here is CASGGQDYGYTF. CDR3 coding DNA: TGTGCCAGTGGGGGACAAGACTATGGCTACACCTTC.

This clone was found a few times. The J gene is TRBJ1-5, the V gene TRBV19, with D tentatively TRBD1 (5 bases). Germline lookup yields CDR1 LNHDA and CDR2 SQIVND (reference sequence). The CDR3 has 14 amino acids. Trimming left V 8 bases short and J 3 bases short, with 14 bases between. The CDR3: CASSGVFANQPQHF. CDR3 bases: TGTGCCAGTTCGGGGGTGTTCGCCAATCAGCCCCAGCATTTT.

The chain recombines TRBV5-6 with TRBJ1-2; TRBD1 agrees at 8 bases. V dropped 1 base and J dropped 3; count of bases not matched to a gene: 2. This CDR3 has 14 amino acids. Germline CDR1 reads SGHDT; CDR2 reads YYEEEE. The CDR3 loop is CASSLLDRDYGYTF. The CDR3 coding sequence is TGTGCCAGCAGCTTGTTGGACAGGGACTATGGCTACACCTTC.

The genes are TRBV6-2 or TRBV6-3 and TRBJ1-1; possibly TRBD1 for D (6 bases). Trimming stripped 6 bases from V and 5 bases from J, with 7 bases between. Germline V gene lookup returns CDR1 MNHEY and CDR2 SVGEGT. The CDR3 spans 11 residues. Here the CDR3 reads CASSQGTEAFF. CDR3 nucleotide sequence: TGTGCCAGCAGCCAGGGGACTGAAGCTTTCTTT.

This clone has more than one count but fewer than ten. This chain's CDR3 is CASRRTLNSYNEQFF. In DNA, the CDR3 is TGTGCCAGCAGGAGGACTTTAAACTCCTACAATGAGCAGTTCTTC. The rearrangement joins TRBV6-5 to TRBJ2-1; maybe TRBD2 (5 bases). The germline CDR1 and CDR2 sequences are MNHEY and SVGAGI. V lost 6 bases to trimming and J lost 0 bases, with 12 bases between them. The CDR3 runs to 15 residues.

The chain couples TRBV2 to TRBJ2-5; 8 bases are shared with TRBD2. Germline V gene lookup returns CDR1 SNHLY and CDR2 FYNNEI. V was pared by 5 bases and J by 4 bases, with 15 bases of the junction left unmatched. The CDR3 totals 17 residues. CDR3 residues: CASSIRGGRVLGETQYF. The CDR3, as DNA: TGTGCCAGCAGTATCCGGGGGGGTAGGGTATTGGGAGAGACCCAGTACTTC. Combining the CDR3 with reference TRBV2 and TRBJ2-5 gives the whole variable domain EPEVTQTPSHQVTQMGQEVILRCVPISNHLYFYWYRQILGQKVEFLVSFYNNEISEKSEIFDDQFSVERPDGSNFTLKIRSTKLEDSAMYFCASSIRGGRVLGETQYFGPGTRLLVL.

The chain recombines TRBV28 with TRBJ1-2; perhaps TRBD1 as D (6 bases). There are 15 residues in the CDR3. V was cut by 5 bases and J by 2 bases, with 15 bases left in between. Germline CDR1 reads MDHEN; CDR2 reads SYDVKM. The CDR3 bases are TGTGCCAGCAGTACCCTCAGGGGTCTCAACTATGGCTACACCTTC. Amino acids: CASSTLRGLNYGYTF.

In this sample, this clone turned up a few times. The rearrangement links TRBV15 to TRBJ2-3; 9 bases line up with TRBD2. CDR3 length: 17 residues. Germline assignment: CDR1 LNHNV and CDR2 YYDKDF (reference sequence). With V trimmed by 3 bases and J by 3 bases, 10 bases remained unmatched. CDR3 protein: CATSRDLAGVGTDTQYF. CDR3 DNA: TGTGCCACCAGCAGGGACTTAGCGGGAGTTGGGACAGATACGCAGTATTTT. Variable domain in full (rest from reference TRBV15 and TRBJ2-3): DAMVIQNPRYQVTQFGKPVTLSCSQTLNHNVMYWYQQKSSQAPKLLFHYYDKDFNNEADTPDNFQSRRPNTSFCFLDIRSPGLGDTAMYLCATSRDLAGVGTDTQYFGPGTRLTVL.

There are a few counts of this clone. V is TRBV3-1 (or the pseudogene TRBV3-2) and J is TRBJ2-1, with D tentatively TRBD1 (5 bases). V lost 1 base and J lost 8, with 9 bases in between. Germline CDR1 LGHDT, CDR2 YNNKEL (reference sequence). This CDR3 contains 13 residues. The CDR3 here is CASSQVAGYEQFF. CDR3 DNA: TGTGCCAGCAGCCAAGTTGCAGGGTATGAGCAGTTCTTC.

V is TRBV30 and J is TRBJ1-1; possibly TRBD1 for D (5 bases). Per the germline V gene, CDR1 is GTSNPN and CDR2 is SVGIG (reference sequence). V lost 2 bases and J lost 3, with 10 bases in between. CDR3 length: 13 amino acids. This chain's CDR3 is CAWSRQGYTEAFF. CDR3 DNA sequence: TGTGCCTGGAGTCGGCAGGGTTACACTGAAGCTTTCTTT.

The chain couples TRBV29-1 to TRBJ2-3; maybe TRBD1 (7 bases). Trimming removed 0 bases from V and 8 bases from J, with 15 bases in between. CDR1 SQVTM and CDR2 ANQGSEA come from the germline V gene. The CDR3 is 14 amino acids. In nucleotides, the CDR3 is TGCAGCGTTGAAGAGGTGGAGGGGGCGGGTACGCAGTATTTT. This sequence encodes CSVEEVEGAGTQYF.

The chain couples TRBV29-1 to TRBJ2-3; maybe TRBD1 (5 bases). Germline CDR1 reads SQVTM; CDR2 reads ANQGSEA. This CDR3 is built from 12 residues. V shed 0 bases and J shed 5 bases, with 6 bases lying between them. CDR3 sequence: CSVEDRGDTQYF. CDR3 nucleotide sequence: TGCAGCGTTGAAGATAGGGGAGATACGCAGTATTTT.

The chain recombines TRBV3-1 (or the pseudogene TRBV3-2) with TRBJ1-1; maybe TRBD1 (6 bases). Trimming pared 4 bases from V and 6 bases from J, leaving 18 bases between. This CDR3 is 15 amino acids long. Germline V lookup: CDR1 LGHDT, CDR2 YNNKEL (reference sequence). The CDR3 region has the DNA TGTGCCAGCAGCCCCTTAGGGGGGGGGCAGGCTGAAGCTTTCTTT. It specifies CASSPLGGGQAEAFF.